A selection of T cell receptor beta chains follows, all from one sample in a study of T cells after yellow fever vaccination. TCRdb passed the 5' RACE reads through MiXCR, listing each CDR3 protein once. In the table there are about 510,000 distinct CDR3 sequences, 20% to 25% of which are singletons. Sequences were derived from PBMCs, sampled roughly 20 days after the first yellow fever vaccination. These receptors all stem from a man between 18 and 29 years old who received the YFV17D yellow fever vaccine. The CDR3 runs from the conserved cysteine through the conserved F or W. D genes are given only for firm matches. Where a row states a size, it is once, few, many or the class of an expanded clone; other rows omit it.

j_gene: TRBJ1-3; v_gene: TRBV7-8; d_gene: .; abundance: .; CDR3nt: TGTGCCAGCTCGGAAGGAGGGACTCATGGAAACACCATATATTTT; CDR3aa: CASSEGGTHGNTIYF
j_gene: TRBJ2-5; v_gene: TRBV20-1; d_gene: TRBD2; abundance: few; CDR3nt: TGCAGTGCTAGAGATCTTACTAGCGGGGGGGCCTGGGGCGAGACCCAGTACTTC; CDR3aa: CSARDLTSGGAWGETQYF
j_gene: TRBJ1-5; v_gene: TRBV27; d_gene: TRBD1; abundance: few; CDR3nt: TGTGCCAGCAGCCGGACAGGGGGCAGGAGTCAGCCCCAGCATTTT; CDR3aa: CASSRTGGRSQPQHF
j_gene: TRBJ2-3; v_gene: TRBV28; d_gene: TRBD2; abundance: few; CDR3nt: TGTGCCAGCAGTTCTCCCGCCAGCGGGGGGACAGATACGCAGTATTTT; CDR3aa: CASSSPASGGTDTQYF
j_gene: TRBJ2-3; v_gene: TRBV20-1; d_gene: TRBD2; abundance: once; CDR3nt: TGCAGTGCCCTCCGGACTAGCGGGGGGATCACAGATACGCAGTATTTT; CDR3aa: CSALRTSGGITDTQYF
j_gene: TRBJ1-6; v_gene: TRBV7-2; d_gene: .; abundance: many; CDR3nt: TGTGCCAGCAGCTTAGCGCTAGCTGGACCACCCCTCCACTTT; CDR3aa: CASSLALAGPPLHF
j_gene: TRBJ2-1; v_gene: TRBV9; d_gene: TRBD1; abundance: few; CDR3nt: TGTGCCAGCAGTTGGGCACTGGACAGGGCGAATGAGCAGTTCTTC; CDR3aa: CASSWALDRANEQFF
j_gene: TRBJ2-3; v_gene: TRBV20-1; d_gene: TRBD2; abundance: .; CDR3nt: TGCAGTGCTAGCCTGCCCCGCGGGGGGCATAGCACAGATACGCAGTATTTT; CDR3aa: CSASLPRGGHSTDTQYF
j_gene: TRBJ2-2; v_gene: TRBV5-1; d_gene: .; abundance: few; CDR3nt: TGCGCCAGCAGCTTTGCAGGGATTGGCTTGAACACCGGGGAGCTGTTTTTT; CDR3aa: CASSFAGIGLNTGELFF
j_gene: TRBJ2-1; v_gene: TRBV7-9; d_gene: .; abundance: many; CDR3nt: TGTGCCAGCAGCGACCTTGGGGGCGGCTCCTACAATGAGCAGTTCTTC; CDR3aa: CASSDLGGGSYNEQFF
j_gene: TRBJ1-5; v_gene: TRBV27; d_gene: .; abundance: .; CDR3nt: TGTGCCAGCAGTTTATTGGGTCAGGGGAGGCAGCCCCAGCATTTT; CDR3aa: CASSLLGQGRQPQHF